This T cell receptor beta chain was documented in a study of T cell changes during pregnancy in multiple sclerosis. This CDR3 has 15 amino acids. Germline CDR1 and CDR2: GTSNPN and SVGIG (reference sequence). Deletions cut 2 bases from V and 2 bases from J, with 10 bases between. Data came from immunoSEQ multiplex PCR; TCRdb stores just in-frame clones and leaves some out. The table shows about 48,000 clones, with 88% occurring only once. The sample here was CD4+ T cells from peripheral blood mononuclear cells, taken in the second trimester of pregnancy. The TCR was taken from a female donor with multiple sclerosis, enrolled in a pregnancy study. This sequence joins TRBV30 and TRBJ2-6; possible D gene TRBD1, 6 bases. The CDR3 is CAWSLGAAGANVLTF. CDR3 nucleotide sequence: TGTGCCTGGAGTTTGGGGGCGGCTGGGGCCAACGTCCTGACTTTC. Full variable domain (rest looked up from reference TRBV30 and TRBJ2-6): SQTIHQWPATLVQPVGSPLSLECTVEGTSNPNLYWYRQAAGRGLQLLFYSVGIGQISSEVPQNLSASRPQDRQFILSSKKLLLSDSGFYLCAWSLGAAGANVLTFGAGSRLTVL.